A single T cell receptor beta chain is shown here with its context. The target antigen is unknown. The V gene lost 5 bases and the J gene lost 3 bases, with 13 bases spanning the gap. CDR3 size: 14 residues. CDR1 is MNHEY and CDR2 is SVGEGT in the germline V gene. This entry comes from a study of T-cell memory formation after mild COVID-19. About the research overall: Among the donors, TCR clusters were largely specific to each donor. Study conclusions and caveats: Pre-infection memory carried some responding clones, suggesting that cross-reactive memory joined.

TCRdb redid the calling of the 5' RACE reads with MiXCR, one entry per CDR3 protein. The sample includes some 440,000 distinct CDR3 sequences, roughly 25% seen only once; the top ten take approximately 12%. Material: PBMCs or a T cell subset sorted from them (not recorded which). The receptor was isolated from an adult woman who had mild COVID-19 (a few samples of this study predate the infection). Cell type and time point are not known. V gene TRBV6-2 or TRBV6-3 combines with J gene TRBJ1-1, with D possibly TRBD1 on 6 matching bases. CDR3 DNA sequence: TGTGCCAGCAGTGAGACAGGCAAATACACTGAAGCTTTCTTT. Its translation: CASSETGKYTEAFF.